Listed here are 6 T cell receptor beta chains from one sample, sequenced in a study of cytomegalovirus exposure and HLA in healthy donors (dated by TCRdb to the late 2010s). Library construction relied on the immunoSEQ multiplex PCR assay. The multiplex PCR relied on a mix of 60 forward primers for TCR Vbeta segments and 13 reverse primers for TCR Jbeta segments. TCRdb mirrors the immuneACCESS table, restricted to in-frame sequences. Some clones are absent from its copies; in checked studies, under half trace to an unresolved V gene, and the reason for the others is unknown. The sample table holds roughly 120,000 clones, of which about 85% were seen once. The top ten constitute 0.2% to 0.25% of the sample. Sequencing input: PBMCs. Receptors originate from a man in his fifties in good health and CMV-seronegative.

The rearrangement uses TRBV30 and TRBJ1-3; D call uncertain. CDR1 and CDR2 (germline): GTSNPN, SVGIG (reference sequence). CDR3 length: 14 amino acids. V dropped 4 bases and J dropped 4 bases, with 14 bases sitting between them. The CDR3 is CAWIAVSPGNTIYF. In nucleotides, the CDR3 is TGTGCCTGGATAGCAGTAAGTCCAGGAAACACCATATATTTT.

J is TRBJ1-1 and V is TRBV4-1; D not certain. The CDR3 consists of 13 residues. Germline-derived CDR1 and CDR2 are MGHRA and YSYEKL. Deletions cut 2 bases from V and 1 base from J, with 5 bases between. Here the CDR3 DNA reads TGCGCCAGCAGCCAACTAGGGAACACTGAAGCTTTCTTT. Translating it yields CASSQLGNTEAFF.

This clone was observed once. The chain couples TRBV7-2 to TRBJ2-2; D is perhaps TRBD2 (6 bases). V was trimmed by 5 bases and J by 9 bases, leaving 16 bases between them. Germline V CDR1 and CDR2: SGHTA, FQGNSA. The CDR3 has 14 amino acids. The CDR3 is CASSRQRAQRELFF. CDR3 DNA sequence: TGTGCCAGCAGCAGGCAGCGGGCTCAGAGGGAGCTGTTTTTT.

The chain recombines TRBV18 with TRBJ1-1; D perhaps matches TRBD1 (6 bases). The length of the CDR3 is 16 residues. Germline V lookup: CDR1 KGHSH, CDR2 LQKENI. V was pared by 2 bases and J by 1 base, with 14 bases between. CDR3 residues: CASSPFGAGANTEAFF. The CDR3 DNA reads as TGTGCCAGCTCACCATTCGGCGCAGGGGCGAACACTGAAGCTTTCTTT.

The chain has TRBV15 and TRBJ2-3; 9 bases match TRBD2. Per germline, CDR1 LNHNV and CDR2 YYDKDF (reference sequence). The CDR3 extends over 15 amino acids. The trim removed 0 bases at V and 6 bases at J, leaving 4 bases unmatched. CDR3 DNA sequence: TGTGCCACCAGCAGAGATCATGGGACTAGCGATACGCAGTATTTT. Amino acids: CATSRDHGTSDTQYF.

The chain carries TRBV7-6 and TRBJ1-3; TRBD1 matches 7 bases. The germline V gene encodes CDR1 SGHVS and CDR2 FNYEAQ. The V and J ends lost 4 bases and 2 bases, in that order; junction bases with no gene match: 5. There are 15 residues in the CDR3. The CDR3 nucleotides are TGTGCCAGCAGCTCCCGGGACAGCCCTGGAAACACCATATATTTT. It translates to CASSSRDSPGNTIYF.